This T cell receptor (beta chain) was recorded in a study of T cell repertoires in cytomegalovirus infection (dated by TCRdb to between 2018 and 2020). In the study overall: Donor HLA type was relevant to the analysis, because carriage of CMV infection together with the matching HLA type was indicated by public TCR beta signatures. What the authors observed across the whole study: In both this cohort and an independent cohort of some 370 donors, the cumulative frequency of public TCR beta family members distinguished carriers of CMV infection plus the relevant HLA type. The ex vivo response was dominated by HLA-C-restricted CMV-specific TCR beta clonotypes, which also provided the single most frequent clonotype in two of eight donors.

Notes on this clonotype: Its target antigen remains unknown. It has no much larger one-base neighbor in the sample; base qualities were not kept.

Sequenced using an Illumina HiSeq 1500. TCRdb reprocessing: public reads trimmed at Q25 with fastp, clones called with MiXCR, in-frame beta chains kept. Rows are combined by CDR3 protein, so each entry shows the most common genes and DNA. The table for this sample lists about 450,000 distinct CDR3 sequences; under 40% of them were counted only once. In total, the top ten clones hold around 13% of the sample. This clonotype originated in a human donor in good health (CMV status not recorded). Some clones in this sample may be carry-over from other donors' samples. The sample taken for sequencing was PBMCs.

The nucleotide sequence reads TGTGCCAGTAGTGAGAGGACAGAAGATACGCAGTATTTT. Its coded protein is CASSERTEDTQYF. The V and J segments used are TRBV19 and TRBJ2-3; a weak D assignment points to TRBD1 (6 bases agree). V is pared back by 5 bases and J by 5 bases, with 11 bases lying between the germline termini. The CDR3 numbers 13 residues from cysteine through phenylalanine. Just the 39-base CDR3 DNA is kept, in frame starting at base 1. The germline V gene (reference sequence) yields LNHDA for CDR1 and SQIVND for CDR2.